The 27 T cell receptor beta chains reported below all come from one sample, sequenced in a study of T cell repertoires in cytomegalovirus infection. Each CDR3 protein gets one entry after TCRdb re-called the reads with MiXCR. The table has 450,000 to 650,000 distinct CDR3 sequences, around 27% seen once. The specimen sequenced was PBMCs. These receptors came from a human donor in good health (CMV status not recorded). Some clones in this sample may be carry-over from other donors' samples.

This clonotype was seen a handful of times. For the CDR3, the DNA is TGTGCCAGCAGCGGGGGCATGGCGACCCAGCAGTTCTTC. Its translation: CASSGGMATQQFF. V usage is TRBV7-9 and J usage is TRBJ2-1, with D maybe TRBD1 (6 bases). The CDR3 spans 13 residues. CDR1 and CDR2 (germline): SEHNR, FQNEAQ (reference sequence). Trimming took 5 bases from V and 11 from J, leaving 16 bases between them.

The J gene is TRBJ1-1, the V gene TRBV6-2 or TRBV6-3; 7 positions match TRBD1. The CDR3 has 19 amino acids. V shed 6 bases, J shed 0 bases, and the junction held 19 bases outside the gene matches. Germline lookup yields CDR1 MNHEY and CDR2 SVGEGT. CDR3 DNA: TGTGCCAGCAGCTTTGGGTTCAGGGACAGACTTATTTTGAACACTGAAGCTTTCTTT. Its protein product is CASSFGFRDRLILNTEAFF.

This clonotype showed up many times. J is TRBJ2-5 and V is TRBV7-3; D is unresolved. V lost 5 bases to trimming and J lost 0 bases, with 7 bases between them. Germline V gives CDR1 SGHTA, CDR2 FQGTGA. CDR3 length: 13 residues. CDR3 in amino acids: CASSAGHQETQYF. As DNA, the CDR3 is TGTGCCAGCAGCGCTGGACACCAAGAGACCCAGTACTTC. Supplemented by reference TRBV7-3 and TRBJ2-5, the full variable domain reads GAGVSQTPSNKVTEKGKYVELRCDPISGHTALYWYRQSLGQGPEFLIYFQGTGAADDSGLPNDRFFAVRPEGSVSTLKIQRTERGDSAVYLCASSAGHQETQYFGPGTRLLVL.

Only a few counts were recorded for this clonotype. The genes are TRBV4-1 and TRBJ2-7, with 10 bases aligning to TRBD2. J was trimmed by 2 bases and V by 0 bases; bases with no gene match: 10. The CDR3 is made up of 18 amino acids. The germline V gene has CDR1 MGHRA and CDR2 YSYEKL. The CDR3 region has the DNA TGCGCCAGCAGCCAAGATGCCGCGGGACTAGCGTCACCCTACGAGCAGTACTTC. This encodes CASSQDAAGLASPYEQYF.

J is TRBJ2-2 and V is TRBV19, with D hard to call. Trimming removed 3 bases at V and 3 bases at J, with 5 bases between. Germline CDR1 LNHDA, CDR2 SQIVND (reference sequence). This CDR3 has 13 amino acids. The CDR3: CASSIQYTGELFF. As DNA, the CDR3 is TGTGCCAGTAGTATTCAGTACACCGGGGAGCTGTTTTTT. The full variable domain, completed using reference TRBV19 and TRBJ2-2, is DGGITQSPKYLFRKEGQNVTLSCEQNLNHDAMYWYRQDPGQGLRLIYYSQIVNDFQKGDIAEGYSVSREKKESFPLTVTSAQKNPTAFYLCASSIQYTGELFFGEGSRLTVL.

This clonotype was counted at least ten times. The J gene is TRBJ1-2, the V gene TRBV7-2; D gene ambiguous. From germline, CDR1 is SGHTA and CDR2 FQGNSA. The CDR3 runs to 13 residues. Trimming removed 5 bases at V and 4 bases at J, with 11 bases between. CDR3 DNA: TGTGCCAGCAGCCCCGAGGAGGGCTATGGCTACACCTTC. It codes for CASSPEEGYGYTF.

This clonotype was recorded at least ten times. V and J are TRBV7-3 and TRBJ1-1; D remains unclear. Per the germline V gene, CDR1 is SGHTA and CDR2 is FQGTGA. V was trimmed by 5 bases and J by 1 base, leaving 11 bases between them. The CDR3 is made up of 14 amino acids. The CDR3 is CASSPGGRNTEAFF. The CDR3, as DNA: TGTGCCAGCAGCCCCGGAGGGAGGAACACTGAAGCTTTCTTT.

Ten or more counts support this clonotype. The chain carries TRBV7-2 and TRBJ1-5; TRBD1 might be the D (5 bases). V lost 1 base, J lost 0 bases, and 7 bases lay in between. Germline-derived CDR1 and CDR2 are SGHTA and FQGNSA. This CDR3 spans 15 amino acids. In nucleotides, the CDR3 is TGTGCCAGCAGCTTAGTCGGGGCTAGCAATCAGCCCCAGCATTTT. Its protein is CASSLVGASNQPQHF.

There are a few counts of this clonotype. The CDR3 sequence: CASSLGTDRAGGYTF. The CDR3 nucleotides read TGTGCCAGCAGCTTAGGAACAGACAGGGCTGGCGGCTACACCTTC. The V gene is TRBV7-2, the J gene TRBJ1-2, with TRBD1 matching 7 bases. V gave up 1 base and J gave up 8 bases; unmatched junction bases: 10. Germline-derived CDR1 and CDR2 are SGHTA and FQGNSA. CDR3 length: 15 residues.

This clonotype was observed a handful of times. The chain links TRBV19 to TRBJ2-7; TRBD1 aligns across 7 bases. V shed 5 bases and J 3 bases; nucleotides not matched to a gene: 7. The CDR3 contains 14 residues. Per germline, CDR1 LNHDA and CDR2 SQIVND (reference sequence). DNA of the CDR3: TGTGCCAGTAGTCAACGACAGGGATACTACGAGCAGTACTTC. As protein: CASSQRQGYYEQYF.

This clonotype was seen repeatedly, ten times or more. The V call is TRBV7-9, the J call TRBJ1-1, with D unclear. This CDR3 has 16 residues. CDR1 SEHNR and CDR2 FQNEAQ come from the germline V gene (reference sequence). Trimming removed 4 bases at V and 2 bases at J, with 17 bases between. The CDR3 nucleotides are TGTGCCAGCAGCTGGTCGGACCGAAATTTTAACACTGAAGCTTTCTTT. This codes for CASSWSDRNFNTEAFF.

Ten or more counts support this clonotype. The chain carries TRBV7-2 and TRBJ1-1, with D hard to call. The V gene's germline CDR1 is SGHTA and CDR2 FQGNSA. V lost 3 bases to trimming and J lost 5 bases, with 13 bases between them. The CDR3 is 14 residues long. The CDR3 spells CASSLQEAWTEAFF. The DNA of the CDR3 is TGTGCCAGCAGCTTGCAGGAGGCCTGGACTGAAGCTTTCTTT.

This clonotype was recorded only once. The chain joins TRBV11-3 to TRBJ2-4; possible D gene TRBD2, 6 bases. The CDR3 consists of 16 residues. The germline V gene encodes CDR1 SGHNT and CDR2 YENEEA. Trimming shortened V by 5 bases and J by 3 bases, and 17 bases separated the two germline ends. The CDR3 is CASSPGGSQGKNIQYF. CDR3 nucleotides: TGTGCCAGCAGCCCCGGGGGTAGCCAGGGCAAAAACATTCAGTACTTC.

V usage is TRBV3-1 and J usage is TRBJ2-3, with 8 positions matching TRBD2. With 4 bases clipped from V and 0 bases from J, the junction kept 15 bases outside the gene matches. Germline CDR1 is LGHDT and CDR2 is YNNKEL (reference sequence). The CDR3 has 19 residues. The CDR3: CASSPTTLIAGRSTDTQYF. The DNA for the CDR3 is TGTGCCAGCAGCCCGACGACCTTAATAGCGGGAAGGAGCACAGATACGCAGTATTTT.

This rearrangement joins TRBV20-1 to TRBJ2-1; 12 bases line up with TRBD2. The trim removed 0 bases at V and 0 bases at J, leaving 12 bases unmatched. The CDR3 length is 20 residues. CDR1 is DFQATT, CDR2 SNEGSKA, per germline (reference sequence). The CDR3 protein is CSAREERTSGILTSYNEQFF. In DNA form, the CDR3 reads TGCAGTGCTAGAGAGGAACGGACTAGCGGGATTCTCACCTCCTACAATGAGCAGTTCTTC.

The J gene is TRBJ2-1, the V gene TRBV11-2; TRBD2 matches at 8 bases. Trimming cost V 2 bases and J 3 bases; bases outside gene matches: 3. Germline V gene data show CDR1 as SGHAT and CDR2 as FQNNGV. This CDR3 comprises 15 residues. The CDR3 sequence is CASSLRSGGYNEQFF. The CDR3 region has the DNA TGTGCCAGCAGCTTACGGAGCGGGGGCTACAATGAGCAGTTCTTC.

This clonotype has a handful of counts. The chain links TRBV12-5 to TRBJ2-3; 7 bases match TRBD2. Germline values: CDR1 LGHNT, CDR2 FRNRAP. Losses at the gene ends were 1 base for V and 1 base for J; bases not matched to a gene: 2. This CDR3 has 15 amino acids. CDR3 bases: TGTGCTAGTGGTTTGGGTCGGGGGGGCACAGATACGCAGTATTTT. The encoded protein is CASGLGRGGTDTQYF.

The rearrangement links TRBV6-2 or TRBV6-3 to TRBJ2-7; 7 bases agree with TRBD2. Looked up from germline, CDR1 is MNHEY and CDR2 is SVGEGT. The CDR3 extends over 13 amino acids. J was trimmed by 4 bases and V by 8 bases; bases with no gene match: 8. CDR3 region: CASFGLGAYEQYF. The CDR3 coding sequence is TGTGCCAGCTTTGGACTAGGGGCATACGAGCAGTACTTC.

This chain links TRBV7-9 with TRBJ1-2; 8 bases line up with TRBD1. Germline CDR1 and CDR2: SEHNR and FQNEAQ (reference sequence). With 6 bases clipped from V and 14 bases from J, the junction kept 8 bases outside the gene matches. The CDR3 contains 11 residues. CDR3 amino acids: CASSLGQGQTF. As DNA, the CDR3 is TGTGCCAGCAGTCTCGGACAGGGTCAGACCTTC.

This clonotype was detected only a few times. The genes are TRBV12-3 or TRBV12-4 and TRBJ2-5, with 7 bases fitting TRBD2. The CDR3 has 18 amino acids. J lost 4 bases, V lost 1 base, and 15 bases had no gene match. CDR3 nucleotides: TGTGCCAGCAGTTTAGTGGGAGCACGGAGCGGGGCCGGAGAGACCCAGTACTTC. This codes for CASSLVGARSGAGETQYF.

The chain employs TRBV4-1 and TRBJ2-7; TRBD1 aligns across 7 bases. This CDR3 spans 16 amino acids. V was clipped by 1 base and J by 2 bases; unmatched bases: 8. Germline loops: CDR1 MGHRA, CDR2 YSYEKL. CDR3 sequence: CASSQVPGQLPYEQYF. The CDR3 DNA is TGCGCCAGCAGCCAAGTCCCGGGACAGTTGCCCTACGAGCAGTACTTC.

This chain links TRBV19 with TRBJ1-2, with a weak D call TRBD1 (5 bases). The CDR3 extends over 14 amino acids. Per germline, CDR1 LNHDA and CDR2 SQIVND (reference sequence). Between the trimmed V and J ends, which lost 0 bases and 3 bases, there was a span of 8 bases. CDR3 nucleotides: TGTGCCAGTAGTATAGATCGAGGGGACTATGGCTACACCTTC. This codes for CASSIDRGDYGYTF.

The rearrangement uses TRBV3-1 and TRBJ2-5; TRBD2 matches at 10 bases. Germline V gene data show CDR1 as LGHDT and CDR2 as YNNKEL (reference sequence). J was trimmed by 1 base and V by 1 base; bases with no gene match: 6. The CDR3 has 17 amino acids. In nucleotides, the CDR3 is TGTGCCAGCAGCCAAGCATTTGGACTAGCGGTCCAAGAGACCCAGTACTTC. It encodes CASSQAFGLAVQETQYF.

Here the CDR3 DNA reads TGCGCCAGCAGCCAGACAGGGGGTAGAGACATTCAGTACTTC. Its protein product is CASSQTGGRDIQYF. The V gene is TRBV5-1, the J gene TRBJ2-4; TRBD1 agrees at 9 bases. The CDR3 runs to 14 residues. Per the germline V gene, CDR1 is SGHRS and CDR2 is YFSETQ. V shed 4 bases and J 8 bases; nucleotides not matched to a gene: 7.

This clonotype was recorded a few times. This rearrangement joins TRBV27 to TRBJ2-5; 7 bases are a match to TRBD1. Trimming removed 8 bases from V and 0 bases from J; junction bases left unmatched: 9. This CDR3 has 15 amino acids. Germline CDR1 and CDR2: MNHEY and SMNVEV (reference sequence). The CDR3 loop is CASSSTGTYQETQYF. DNA of the CDR3: TGTGCCAGCTCCTCGACAGGGACGTACCAAGAGACCCAGTACTTC.

This clonotype occurred once. This rearrangement joins TRBV28 to TRBJ2-7, with D perhaps TRBD2 (7 bases). This CDR3 has 15 amino acids. Germline CDR1 is MDHEN and CDR2 is SYDVKM. V was cut by 5 bases and J by 0 bases, with 14 bases left in between. The CDR3 nucleotides read TGTGCCAGCAGTCCAGCGGGACAATTCTCCTACGAGCAGTACTTC. This codes for CASSPAGQFSYEQYF. The whole variable domain, remainder taken from reference TRBV28 and TRBJ2-7, is DVKVTQSSRYLVKRTGEKVFLECVQDMDHENMFWYRQDPGLGLRLIYFSYDVKMKEKGDIPEGYSVSREKKERFSLILESASTNQTSMYLCASSPAGQFSYEQYFGPGTRLTVT.

In regard to this clonotype: A read error may produce the germline difference seen at one junction end. This CDR3 reads CASSLDRSQETQCF. DNA of the CDR3: TGTGCCAGCAGCTTAGACCGCTCACAAGAGACCCAGTGCTTC. The chain uses TRBV7-2 and TRBJ2-5; D is ambiguous. The germline gives CDR1 SGHTA, CDR2 FQGNSA. This CDR3 is built from 14 residues.